This TCR beta chain was captured by sequencing in a study of CD8+ T cells in alopecia areata. Study as a whole: Using the percentage of affected scalp area, treated patients' severity was scored.

Whole-study findings and limits: Lesional tissue from the scalp (especially in alopecia totalis/universalis) showed higher clonality than normal scalp.

Sequencing relied on a cDNA template that was reverse transcribed from extracted RNA. Some clones are missing from TCRdb's copy, which holds only in-frame ones; the method was immunoSEQ multiplex PCR. Of under 350,000 clones in the sample, roughly 60% were seen once. On this clone: Its antigen is undetermined.

Regarding treatment: oral pan-JAK inhibitor, 5-10 mg twice daily. The CDR3 runs to 14 residues. Germline V gene data show CDR1 as MNHEY and CDR2 as SVGAGI. Between the trimmed V and J ends, which lost 9 bases and 0 bases, there was a span of 14 bases. This receptor was identified in a human donor with alopecia areata. V is TRBV6-5 and J is TRBJ2-5, with D unclear. Sample: CD4+ T cells sorted from blood, taken at week 24, from a patient treated with tofacitinib. In DNA, the CDR3 is TGTGCCAGTCGCAGGTCTTCTTACCAAGAGACCCAGTACTTC. Encoded protein: CASRRSSYQETQYF.